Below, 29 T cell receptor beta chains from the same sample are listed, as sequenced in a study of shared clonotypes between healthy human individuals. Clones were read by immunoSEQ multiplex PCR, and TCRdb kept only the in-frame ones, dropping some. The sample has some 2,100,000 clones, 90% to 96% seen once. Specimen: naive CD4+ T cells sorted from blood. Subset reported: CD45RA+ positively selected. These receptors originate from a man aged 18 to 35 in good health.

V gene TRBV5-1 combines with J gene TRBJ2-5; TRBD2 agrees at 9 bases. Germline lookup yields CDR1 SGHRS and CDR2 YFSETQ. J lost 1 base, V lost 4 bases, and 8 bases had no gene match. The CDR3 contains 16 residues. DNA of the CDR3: TGCGCCAGCAGCGCTGGGAGCGGGGGGTTCCAAGAGACCCAGTACTTC. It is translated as CASSAGSGGFQETQYF.

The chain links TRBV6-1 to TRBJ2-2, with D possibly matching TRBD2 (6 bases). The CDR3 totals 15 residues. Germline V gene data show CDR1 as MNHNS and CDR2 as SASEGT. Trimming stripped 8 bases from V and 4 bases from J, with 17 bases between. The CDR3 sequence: CASFRDGGATGELFF. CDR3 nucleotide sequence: TGTGCCAGCTTTAGGGACGGCGGGGCCACCGGGGAGCTGTTTTTT.

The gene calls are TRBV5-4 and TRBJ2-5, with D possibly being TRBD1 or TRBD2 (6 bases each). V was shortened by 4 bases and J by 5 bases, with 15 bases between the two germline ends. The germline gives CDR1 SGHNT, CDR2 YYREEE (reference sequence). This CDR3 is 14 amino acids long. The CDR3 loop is CASSTTGDTETQYF. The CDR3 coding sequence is TGTGCCAGCAGCACAACGGGGGACACGGAGACCCAGTACTTC.

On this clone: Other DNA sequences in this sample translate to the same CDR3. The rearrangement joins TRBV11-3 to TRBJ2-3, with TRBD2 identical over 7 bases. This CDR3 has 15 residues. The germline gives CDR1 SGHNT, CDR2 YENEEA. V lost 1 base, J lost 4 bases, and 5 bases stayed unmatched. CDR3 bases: TGTGCCAGCAGCTTAGGCGGGAGTGGGGCAGATACGCAGTATTTT. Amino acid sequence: CASSLGGSGADTQYF.

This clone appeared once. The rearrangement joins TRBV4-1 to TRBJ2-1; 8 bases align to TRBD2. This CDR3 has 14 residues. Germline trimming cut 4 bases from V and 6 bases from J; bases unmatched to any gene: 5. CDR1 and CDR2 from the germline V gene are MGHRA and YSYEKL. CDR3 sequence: CASSRPGGINEQFF. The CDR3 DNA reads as TGCGCCAGCAGCCGGCCGGGGGGGATCAATGAGCAGTTCTTC.

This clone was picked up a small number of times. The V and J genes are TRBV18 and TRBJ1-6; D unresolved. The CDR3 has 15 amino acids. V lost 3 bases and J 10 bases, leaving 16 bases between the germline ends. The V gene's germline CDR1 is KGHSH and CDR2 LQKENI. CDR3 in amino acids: CASSPLGQADSPLHF. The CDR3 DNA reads TGTGCCAGCTCACCTTTAGGGCAGGCGGACTCACCCCTCCACTTT.

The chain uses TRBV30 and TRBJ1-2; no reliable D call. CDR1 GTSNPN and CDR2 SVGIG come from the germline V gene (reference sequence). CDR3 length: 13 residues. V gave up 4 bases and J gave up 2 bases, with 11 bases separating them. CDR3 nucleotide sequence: TGTGCCTGGACTCCGGCCGGGAACTATGGCTACACCTTC. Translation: CAWTPAGNYGYTF.

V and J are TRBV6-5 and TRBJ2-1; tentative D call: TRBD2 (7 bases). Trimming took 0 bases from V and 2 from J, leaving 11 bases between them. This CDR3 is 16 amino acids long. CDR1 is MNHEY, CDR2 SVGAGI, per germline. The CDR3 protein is CASSYSGGVTYNEQFF. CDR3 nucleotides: TGTGCCAGCAGTTACTCAGGGGGGGTAACCTACAATGAGCAGTTCTTC.

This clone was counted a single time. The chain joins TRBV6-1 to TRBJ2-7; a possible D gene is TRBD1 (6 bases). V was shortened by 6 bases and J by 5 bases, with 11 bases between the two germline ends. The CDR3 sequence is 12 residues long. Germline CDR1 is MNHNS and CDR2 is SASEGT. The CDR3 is CASSGGQNEQYF. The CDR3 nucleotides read TGTGCCAGCAGCGGAGGACAGAACGAGCAGTACTTC.

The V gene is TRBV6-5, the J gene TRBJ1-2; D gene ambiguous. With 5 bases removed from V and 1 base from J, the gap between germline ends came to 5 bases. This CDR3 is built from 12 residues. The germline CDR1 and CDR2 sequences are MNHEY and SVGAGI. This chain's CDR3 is CASSEHNYGYTF. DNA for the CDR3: TGTGCCAGCAGTGAACATAACTATGGCTACACCTTC.

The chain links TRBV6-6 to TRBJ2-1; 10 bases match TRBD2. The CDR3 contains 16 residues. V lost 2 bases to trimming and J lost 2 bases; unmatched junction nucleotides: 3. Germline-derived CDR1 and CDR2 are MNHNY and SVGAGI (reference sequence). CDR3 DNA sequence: TGTGCCAGCAGTTACGGGCTAGCGGGGGCCTACAATGAGCAGTTCTTC. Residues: CASSYGLAGAYNEQFF.

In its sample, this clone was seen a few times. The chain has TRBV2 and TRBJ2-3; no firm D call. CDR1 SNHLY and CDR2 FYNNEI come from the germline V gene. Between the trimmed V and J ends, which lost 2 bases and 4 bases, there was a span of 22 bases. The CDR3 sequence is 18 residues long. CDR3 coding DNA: TGTGCCAGCAGTGAATCCCATTTAGGGTCGGTCAGCGCAGATACGCAGTATTTT. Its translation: CASSESHLGSVSADTQYF.

CDR3 nucleotides: TGTGCCATCAGGCCGGACGGTCCCTCCTACAATGAGCAGTTCTTC. Translating it yields CAIRPDGPSYNEQFF. The chain recombines TRBV10-3 with TRBJ2-1; D remains ambiguous. The CDR3 loop spans 15 amino acids. Trimming cost V 6 bases and J 0 bases, with 12 bases left between them. The germline gives CDR1 ENHRY, CDR2 SYGVKD.

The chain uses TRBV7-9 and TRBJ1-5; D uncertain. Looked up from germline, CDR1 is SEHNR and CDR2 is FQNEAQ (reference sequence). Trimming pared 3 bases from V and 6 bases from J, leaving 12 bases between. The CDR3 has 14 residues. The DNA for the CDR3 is TGTGCCAGCAGCTTCCAAGGCGGTGGTCAGCCCCAGCATTTT. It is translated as CASSFQGGGQPQHF.

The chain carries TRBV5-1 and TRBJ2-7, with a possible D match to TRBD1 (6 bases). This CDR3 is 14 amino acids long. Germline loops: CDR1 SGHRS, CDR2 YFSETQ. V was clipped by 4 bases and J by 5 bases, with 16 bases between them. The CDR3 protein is CASSLVAGDNEQYF. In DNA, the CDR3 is TGCGCCAGCAGCCTGGTGGCAGGGGACAACGAGCAGTACTTC.

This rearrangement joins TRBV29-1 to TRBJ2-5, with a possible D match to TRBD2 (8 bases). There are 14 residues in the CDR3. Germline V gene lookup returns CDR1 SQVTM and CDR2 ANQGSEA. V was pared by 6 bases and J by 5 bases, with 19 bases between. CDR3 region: CSVRDSTGGETQYF. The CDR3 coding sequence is TGCAGCGTCAGGGACAGTACGGGAGGGGAGACCCAGTACTTC.

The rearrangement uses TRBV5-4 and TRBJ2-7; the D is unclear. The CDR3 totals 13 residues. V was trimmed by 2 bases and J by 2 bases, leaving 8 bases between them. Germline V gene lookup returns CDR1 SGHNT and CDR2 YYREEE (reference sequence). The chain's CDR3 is CASSFYSAYEQYF. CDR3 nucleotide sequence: TGTGCCAGCAGCTTTTACAGCGCCTACGAGCAGTACTTC.

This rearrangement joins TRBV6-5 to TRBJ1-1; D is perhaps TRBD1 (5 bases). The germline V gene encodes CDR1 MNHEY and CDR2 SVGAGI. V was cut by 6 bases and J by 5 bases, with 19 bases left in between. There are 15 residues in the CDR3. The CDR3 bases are TGTGCCAGCAGGCTATCCGGGACCTCAGGGACTGAAGCTTTCTTT. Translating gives CASRLSGTSGTEAFF.

The CDR3 loop is CASRERLAVTDTQYF. CDR3 bases: TGTGCCAGCAGAGAGAGACTAGCGGTCACAGATACGCAGTATTTT. The chain is built from TRBV6-1 and TRBJ2-3; 9 nucleotides match TRBD2. The J segment lost 2 bases and the V segment lost 6 bases, leaving 6 bases of the junction unmatched. Germline V gives CDR1 MNHNS, CDR2 SASEGT. The CDR3 spans 15 residues.

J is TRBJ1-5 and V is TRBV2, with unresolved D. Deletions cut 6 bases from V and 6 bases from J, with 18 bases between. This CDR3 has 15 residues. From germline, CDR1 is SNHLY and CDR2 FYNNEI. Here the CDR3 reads CASSESFEGGQPQHF. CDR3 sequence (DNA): TGTGCCAGCAGCGAGAGTTTCGAGGGCGGTCAGCCCCAGCATTTT.

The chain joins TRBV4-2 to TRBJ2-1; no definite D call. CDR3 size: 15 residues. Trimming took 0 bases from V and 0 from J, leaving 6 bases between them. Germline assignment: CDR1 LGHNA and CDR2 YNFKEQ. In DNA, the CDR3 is TGTGCCAGCAGCCAAGAGAAAATCTCCTACAATGAGCAGTTCTTC. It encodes CASSQEKISYNEQFF.

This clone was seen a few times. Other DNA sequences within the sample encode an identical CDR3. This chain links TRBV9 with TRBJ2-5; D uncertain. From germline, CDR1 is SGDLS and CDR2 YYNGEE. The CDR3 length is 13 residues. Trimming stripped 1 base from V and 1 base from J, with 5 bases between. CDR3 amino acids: CASSVMSQETQYF. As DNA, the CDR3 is TGTGCCAGCAGCGTAATGTCCCAAGAGACCCAGTACTTC.

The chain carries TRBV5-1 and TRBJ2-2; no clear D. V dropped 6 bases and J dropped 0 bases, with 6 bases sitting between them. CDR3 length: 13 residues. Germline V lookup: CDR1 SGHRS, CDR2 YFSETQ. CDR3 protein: CASIPPNTGELFF. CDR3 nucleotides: TGCGCCAGCATCCCACCGAACACCGGGGAGCTGTTTTTT.

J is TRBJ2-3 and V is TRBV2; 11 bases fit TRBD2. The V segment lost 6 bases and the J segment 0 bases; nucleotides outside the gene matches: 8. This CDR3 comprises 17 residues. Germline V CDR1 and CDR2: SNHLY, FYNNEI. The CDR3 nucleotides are TGTGCCAGCAGGCCTTTTAGCGGGGGGGTTAGCACAGATACGCAGTATTTT. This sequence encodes CASRPFSGGVSTDTQYF.

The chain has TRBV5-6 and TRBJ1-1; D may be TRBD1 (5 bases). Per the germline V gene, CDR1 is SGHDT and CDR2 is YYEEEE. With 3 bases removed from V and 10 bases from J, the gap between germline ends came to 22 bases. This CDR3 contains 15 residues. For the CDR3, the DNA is TGTGCCAGCAGCTCAAGCTCGTCAGGGTCAAGCGGAGCTTTCTTT. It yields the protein CASSSSSSGSSGAFF.

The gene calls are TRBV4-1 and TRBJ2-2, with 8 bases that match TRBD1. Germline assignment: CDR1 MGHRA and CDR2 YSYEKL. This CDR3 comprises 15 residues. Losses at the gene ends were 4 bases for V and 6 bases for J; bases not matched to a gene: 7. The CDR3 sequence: CASSPGDRNSGELFF. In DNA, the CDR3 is TGCGCCAGCAGCCCCGGGGACAGGAATTCCGGGGAGCTGTTTTTT.

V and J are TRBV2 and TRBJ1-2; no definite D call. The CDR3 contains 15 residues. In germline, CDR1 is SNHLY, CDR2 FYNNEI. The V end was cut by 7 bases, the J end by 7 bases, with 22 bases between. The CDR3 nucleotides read TGTGCCAGCACAGGCGGCAAGGCTGGAATTGTTGGCTACACCTTC. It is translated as CASTGGKAGIVGYTF. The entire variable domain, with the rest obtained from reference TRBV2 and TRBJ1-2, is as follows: EPEVTQTPSHQVTQMGQEVILRCVPISNHLYFYWYRQILGQKVEFLVSFYNNEISEKSEIFDDQFSVERPDGSNFTLKIRSTKLEDSAMYFCASTGGKAGIVGYTFGSGTRLTVV.

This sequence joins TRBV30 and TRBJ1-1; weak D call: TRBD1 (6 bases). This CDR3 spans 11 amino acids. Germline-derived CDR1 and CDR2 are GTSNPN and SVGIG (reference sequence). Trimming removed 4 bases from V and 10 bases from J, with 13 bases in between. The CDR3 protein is CAWTRGRGAFF. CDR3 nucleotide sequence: TGTGCCTGGACCAGAGGCAGGGGAGCTTTCTTT.

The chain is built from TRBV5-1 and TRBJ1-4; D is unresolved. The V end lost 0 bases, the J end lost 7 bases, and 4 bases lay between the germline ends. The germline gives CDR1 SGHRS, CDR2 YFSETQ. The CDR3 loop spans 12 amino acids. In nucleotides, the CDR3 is TGCGCCAGCAGCTTGGGTTCTGAAAAACTGTTTTTT. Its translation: CASSLGSEKLFF.